This TCR beta chain was identified in a study of T-cell memory formation after mild COVID-19. General study findings and limits: Second-wave clones reaching peak frequency on day 37 lacked confirmed SARS-CoV-2 specificity. Mainly in CM and EM were contracting CD4+ clones; CD8+ were in EMRA. Pre-infection memory held some responding clones, suggesting pre-existing cross-reactive T cells responded.

This clonotype came up a few times. Its antigen is not identified. V was pared by 5 bases and J by 2 bases, with 10 bases between. CDR3 length equals 13 residues. CDR1 is SGHRS, CDR2 YFSETQ, per germline. TCR alpha and TCR beta cDNA libraries with sample barcodes and UMIs came from 5'RACE using constant-segment primers. A single record per CDR3 protein comes from TCRdb applying MiXCR to the 5' RACE reads. The table has roughly 200,000 distinct CDR3 sequences, about a sixth seen once. Material: PBMCs or a T cell subset sorted from them (not recorded which). V gene TRBV5-1 combines with J gene TRBJ2-5; D ambiguous. The sequence was obtained from an adult woman who had mild COVID-19 (a few samples of this study predate the infection). Cell type and time point are not known. CDR3 sequence reads: CASRRKVQETQYF. The CDR3 coding sequence is TGCGCCAGCAGACGGAAGGTTCAAGAGACCCAGTACTTC.